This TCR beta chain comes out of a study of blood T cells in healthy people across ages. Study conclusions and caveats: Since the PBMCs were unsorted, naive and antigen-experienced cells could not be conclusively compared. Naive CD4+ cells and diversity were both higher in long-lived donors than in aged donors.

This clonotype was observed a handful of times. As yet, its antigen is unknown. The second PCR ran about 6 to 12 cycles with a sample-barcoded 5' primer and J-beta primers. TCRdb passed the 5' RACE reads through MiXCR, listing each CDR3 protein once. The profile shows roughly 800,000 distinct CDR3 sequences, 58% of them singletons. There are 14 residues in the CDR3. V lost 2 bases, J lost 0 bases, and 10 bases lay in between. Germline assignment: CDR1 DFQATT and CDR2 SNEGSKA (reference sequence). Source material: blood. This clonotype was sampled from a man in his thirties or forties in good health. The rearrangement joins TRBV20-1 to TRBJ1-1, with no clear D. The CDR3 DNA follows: TGCAGTGCTAGAAGCGGACGGATGAACACTGAAGCTTTCTTT. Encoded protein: CSARSGRMNTEAFF.